This passage covers 4 T cell receptor beta chains from one sample sequenced in a study of OX40 agonist ivuxolimab in advanced cancers. Measured with immunoSEQ multiplex PCR; TCRdb has only the in-frame clones, and not every one. In the table there are roughly 42,000 clones, about 89% of which are singletons. Sequenced here: CD4+ or CD8+ T cells sorted from blood, sampled in a trial of the OX40 agonist ivuxolimab. The receptors were sampled from an adult with an advanced solid tumor such as melanoma, head and neck, liver or kidney cancer.

The chain has TRBV27 and TRBJ2-4; TRBD1 might be the D (7 bases). There are 20 residues in the CDR3. V dropped 4 bases and J dropped 0 bases, with 25 bases sitting between them. CDR1 and CDR2 from the germline V gene are MNHEY and SMNVEV (reference sequence). In DNA form, the CDR3 reads TGTGCCAGCAGTTCGGGGCCGACAGGGACTCGAAGACTAGCCAAAAACATTCAGTACTTC. Its protein is CASSSGPTGTRRLAKNIQYF.

The J gene is TRBJ1-5, the V gene TRBV28, with D possibly TRBD1 on 6 matching bases. V shed 4 bases and J shed 2 bases, with 18 bases lying between them. CDR3 size: 17 residues. The germline gives CDR1 MDHEN, CDR2 SYDVKM. CDR3 nucleotides: TGTGCCAGCAGTTCCTTAATTAAGACAGGAGGCAATCAGCCCCAGCATTTT. This translates into CASSSLIKTGGNQPQHF.

The DNA of the CDR3 is TGTGCCAGCAGCCAACAGGGGGCGCATGGGGCCAACGTCCTGACTTTC. Residues: CASSQQGAHGANVLTF. This chain connects TRBV5-6 to TRBJ2-6; 9 bases agree with TRBD1. CDR1 is SGHDT and CDR2 is YYEEEE in the germline V gene. Germline trimming cut 4 bases from V and 3 bases from J; bases unmatched to any gene: 5. There are 16 residues in the CDR3.

The chain has TRBV7-6 and TRBJ2-7, with D possibly matching TRBD1 (5 bases). This CDR3 spans 16 amino acids. Trimming removed 1 base at V and 2 bases at J, with 15 bases between. Germline CDR1 SGHVS, CDR2 FNYEAQ. CDR3 region: CASSLVVPGPAYEQYF. CDR3 DNA: TGTGCCAGCAGCTTAGTGGTGCCAGGGCCTGCCTACGAGCAGTACTTC.